The 8 T cell receptor beta chains below were found in one sample sequenced in a study of prognosis after radiotherapy for stage I lung cancer. Genomic DNA served as the source from which two-round multiplex PCR generated TCR beta CDR3 amplicons. Primers specific to each TRBV and TRBJ gene were used in first-round PCR. TCRdb independently ran MiXCR on the multiplex PCR reads; one entry per CDR3 protein. This sample has fewer than 20,000 distinct CDR3 sequences, with 15% to 20% found just once. This sample comprised PBMCs, obtained before or after stereotactic body radiation therapy (not recorded which). These receptors were obtained from a donor aged 50 or older with non-small cell lung cancer.

This clonotype was recorded at least ten times. The rearrangement joins TRBV19 to TRBJ2-1, with a weak D call TRBD2 (6 bases). The CDR3 runs 15 residues. Trimming took off 0 bases at V and 7 bases at J, with 13 bases between the two ends. The germline CDR1 and CDR2 sequences are LNHDA and SQIVND (reference sequence). CDR3 in DNA: TGTGCCAGTAGTATAGAACAACTAGCCGGTAATGAGCAGTTCTTC. It specifies CASSIEQLAGNEQFF.

This clonotype was seen ten or more times. The V and J genes are TRBV7-9 and TRBJ2-3, with D hard to call. CDR1 is SEHNR and CDR2 is FQNEAQ in the germline V gene (reference sequence). Trimming took 7 bases from V and 5 from J, leaving 10 bases between them. CDR3 length: 12 residues. This CDR3 is CASTLKVDTQYF. The CDR3 bases are TGTGCCAGCACCCTAAAGGTAGATACGCAGTATTTT.

This clonotype was observed at least ten times. The rearrangement uses TRBV4-1 and TRBJ1-4; 7 bases are shared with TRBD1. The CDR3 totals 16 residues. Germline trimming cut 1 base from V and 7 bases from J; bases unmatched to any gene: 9. Germline V CDR1 and CDR2: MGHRA, YSYEKL. The CDR3 DNA is TGCGCCAGCAGCCAAGCCGGGGGACAGAGATTTGAAAAACTGTTTTTT. This gives the protein CASSQAGGQRFEKLFF.

This rearrangement joins TRBV27 to TRBJ2-1; D might be TRBD2 (5 bases). Trimming left V 6 bases short and J 1 base short, with 16 bases between. From germline, CDR1 is MNHEY and CDR2 SMNVEV (reference sequence). The CDR3 loop spans 16 amino acids. For the CDR3, the DNA is TGTGCCAGCAGCTTACACGGGATAGCTTCCTACAATGAGCAGTTCTTC. Its protein is CASSLHGIASYNEQFF.

This clonotype was seen ten or more times. V is TRBV11-3 and J is TRBJ2-5; D is perhaps TRBD1 or TRBD2 (6 bases each). The CDR3 length is 15 residues. CDR1 SGHNT and CDR2 YENEEA come from the germline V gene. Trimming cost V 5 bases and J 5 bases, with 18 bases left between them. The CDR3 protein is CASSGGGSSRETQYF. As DNA, the CDR3 is TGTGCCAGCAGCGGAGGGGGAAGCAGTAGGGAGACCCAGTACTTC.

This clonotype was detected many times. The chain recombines TRBV5-1 with TRBJ2-3; 10 nucleotides match TRBD2. CDR3 length: 16 residues. Trimming took 4 bases from V and 3 from J; bases not matched to a gene: 8. In germline, CDR1 is SGHRS, CDR2 YFSETQ. The CDR3 region is CASSRLAGVATDTQYF. Written as DNA, the CDR3 is TGCGCCAGCAGCCGCCTAGCGGGGGTTGCAACAGATACGCAGTATTTT. Using reference TRBV5-1 and TRBJ2-3 for the parts outside the CDR3, the full variable domain is KAGVTQTPRYLIKTRGQQVTLSCSPISGHRSVSWYQQTPGQGLQFLFEYFSETQRNKGNFPGRFSGRQFSNSRSEMNVSTLELGDSALYLCASSRLAGVATDTQYFGPGTRLTVL.

Ten or more counts support this clonotype. The V call is TRBV20-1, the J call TRBJ2-5, with 11 bases lining up with TRBD2. Trimming took 7 bases from V and 4 from J; bases not matched to a gene: 8. This CDR3 has 14 residues. CDR1 is DFQATT, CDR2 SNEGSKA, per germline (reference sequence). The CDR3 region is CSVLAGGFAETQYF. The DNA for the CDR3 is TGCAGTGTCTTAGCGGGGGGGTTTGCAGAGACCCAGTACTTC.

This clonotype was found many times. The rearrangement uses TRBV27 and TRBJ1-1; D uncertain. The length of the CDR3 is 13 residues. V lost 5 bases, J lost 4 bases, and 11 bases lay in between. Germline loops: CDR1 MNHEY, CDR2 SMNVEV (reference sequence). CDR3 sequence reads: CASSPRWGTEAFF. The CDR3 region has the DNA TGTGCCAGCAGTCCCCGGTGGGGCACTGAAGCTTTCTTT.